This section outlines one T cell receptor (beta chain) sequence together with its context. Naive CD8 cells lacked CD45RO and underwent positive selection for CCR7, leaving out terminally differentiated effector memory CD45RA+ cells. The data stem from a study of shared clonotypes between healthy human individuals. Study summary: There were three CD4 naive, three CD4 memory, two CD8 naive and one CD8 memory plates per donor.

V lost 2 bases, J lost 2 bases, and 3 bases stayed unmatched. The germline CDR1 and CDR2 sequences are SGDLS and YYNGEE. The length of the CDR3 is 15 residues. The run depth of the assay was deep. Sorted-subset replicate PCR reactions were performed with about 190 ng DNA, corresponding to tens of thousands of T cell genomes. TCRdb keeps only in-frame clones here, not all; method: immunoSEQ multiplex PCR. The sample includes hundreds of thousands of clones, 80% to 95% of them seen just once. This clonotype originated in a young man in good health. Sequenced material: naive CD8+ T cells sorted from blood. The chain is built from TRBV9 and TRBJ2-5; 10 nucleotides agree with TRBD2. DNA for the CDR3: TGTGCCAGCAGCGTCGGACTAGCGGAACAAGAGACCCAGTACTTC. Amino acids: CASSVGLAEQETQYF.